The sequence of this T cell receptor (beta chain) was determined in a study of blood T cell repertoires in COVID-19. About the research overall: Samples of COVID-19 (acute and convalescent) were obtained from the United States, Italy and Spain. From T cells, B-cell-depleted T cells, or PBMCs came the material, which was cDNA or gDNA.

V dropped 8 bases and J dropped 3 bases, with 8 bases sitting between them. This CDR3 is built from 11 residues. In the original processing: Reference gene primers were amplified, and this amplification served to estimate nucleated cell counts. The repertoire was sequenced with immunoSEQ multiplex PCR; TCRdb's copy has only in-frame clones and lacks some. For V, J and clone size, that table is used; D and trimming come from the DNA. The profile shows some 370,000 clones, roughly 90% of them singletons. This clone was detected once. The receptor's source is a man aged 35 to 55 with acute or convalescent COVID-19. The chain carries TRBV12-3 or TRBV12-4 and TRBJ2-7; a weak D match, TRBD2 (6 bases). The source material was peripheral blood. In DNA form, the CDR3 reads TGTGCCAGCGGGGACTTCTACGAGCAGTACTTC. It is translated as CASGDFYEQYF.